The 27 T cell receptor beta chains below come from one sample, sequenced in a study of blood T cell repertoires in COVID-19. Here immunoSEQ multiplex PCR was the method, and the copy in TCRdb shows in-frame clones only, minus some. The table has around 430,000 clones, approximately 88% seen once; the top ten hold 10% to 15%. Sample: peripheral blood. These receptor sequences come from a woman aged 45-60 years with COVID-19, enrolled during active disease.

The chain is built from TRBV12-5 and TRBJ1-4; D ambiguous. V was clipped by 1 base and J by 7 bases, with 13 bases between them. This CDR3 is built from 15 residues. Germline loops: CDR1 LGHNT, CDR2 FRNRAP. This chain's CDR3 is CASGLGVSEAEKLFF. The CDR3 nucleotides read TGTGCTAGTGGTTTGGGCGTATCCGAGGCTGAAAAACTGTTTTTT.

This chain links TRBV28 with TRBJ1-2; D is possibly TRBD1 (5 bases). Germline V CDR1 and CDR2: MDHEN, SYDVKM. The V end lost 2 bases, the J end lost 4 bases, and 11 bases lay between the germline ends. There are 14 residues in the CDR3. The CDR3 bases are TGTGCCAGCAGTTTACTGGGGGGAAGCTATGGCTACACCTTC. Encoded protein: CASSLLGGSYGYTF.

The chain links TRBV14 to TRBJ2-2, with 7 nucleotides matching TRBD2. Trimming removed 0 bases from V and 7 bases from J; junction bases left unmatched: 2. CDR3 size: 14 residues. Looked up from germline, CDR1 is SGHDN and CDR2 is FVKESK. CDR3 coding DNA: TGTGCCAGCAGCCAAGAGATAGCGGGCGGGGAGCTGTTTTTT. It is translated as CASSQEIAGGELFF.

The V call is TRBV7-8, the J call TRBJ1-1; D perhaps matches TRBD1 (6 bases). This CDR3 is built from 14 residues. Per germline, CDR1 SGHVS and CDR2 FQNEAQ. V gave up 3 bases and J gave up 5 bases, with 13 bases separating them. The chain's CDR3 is CASSFSTGTTEAFF. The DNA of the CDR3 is TGTGCCAGCAGCTTTTCGACAGGCACGACTGAAGCTTTCTTT.

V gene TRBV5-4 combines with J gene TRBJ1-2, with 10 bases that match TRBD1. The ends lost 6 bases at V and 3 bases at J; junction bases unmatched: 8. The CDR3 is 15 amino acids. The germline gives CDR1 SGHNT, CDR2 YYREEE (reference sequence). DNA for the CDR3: TGTGCCAGCACCCGACAGGGGGCTGGATACTATGGCTACACCTTC. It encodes CASTRQGAGYYGYTF.

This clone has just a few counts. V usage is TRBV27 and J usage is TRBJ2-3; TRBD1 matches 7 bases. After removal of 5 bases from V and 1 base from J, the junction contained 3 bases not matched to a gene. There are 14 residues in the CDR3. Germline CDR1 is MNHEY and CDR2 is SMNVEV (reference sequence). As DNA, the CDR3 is TGTGCCAGCAGTCCGCAGGGGGGCACAGATACGCAGTATTTT. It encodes CASSPQGGTDTQYF.

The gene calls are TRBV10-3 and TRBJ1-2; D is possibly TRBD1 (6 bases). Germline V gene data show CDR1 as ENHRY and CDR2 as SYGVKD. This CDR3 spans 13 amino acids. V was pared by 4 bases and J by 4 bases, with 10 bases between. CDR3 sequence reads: CAISGTDFYGYTF. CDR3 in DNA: TGTGCCATCAGTGGGACAGACTTCTATGGCTACACCTTC.

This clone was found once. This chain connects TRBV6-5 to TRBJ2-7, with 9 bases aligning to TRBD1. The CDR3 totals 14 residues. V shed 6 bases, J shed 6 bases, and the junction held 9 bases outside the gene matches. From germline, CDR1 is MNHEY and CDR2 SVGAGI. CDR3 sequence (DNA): TGTGCCAGCAGAGCGGGACAGGGCCTCACCGAGCAGTACTTC. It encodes CASRAGQGLTEQYF.

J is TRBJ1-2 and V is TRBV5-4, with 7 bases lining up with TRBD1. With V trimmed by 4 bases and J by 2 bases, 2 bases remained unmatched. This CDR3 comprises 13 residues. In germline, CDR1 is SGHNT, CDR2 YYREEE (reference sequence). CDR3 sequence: CASSGGQNYGYTF. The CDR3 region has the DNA TGTGCCAGCAGCGGGGGACAGAACTATGGCTACACCTTC.

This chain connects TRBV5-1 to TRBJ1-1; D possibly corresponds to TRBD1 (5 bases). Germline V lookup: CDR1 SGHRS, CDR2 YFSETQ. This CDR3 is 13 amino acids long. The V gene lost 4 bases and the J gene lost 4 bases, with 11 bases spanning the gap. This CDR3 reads CASSAGLGTEAFF. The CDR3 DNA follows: TGCGCCAGCAGCGCAGGGCTGGGCACTGAAGCTTTCTTT.

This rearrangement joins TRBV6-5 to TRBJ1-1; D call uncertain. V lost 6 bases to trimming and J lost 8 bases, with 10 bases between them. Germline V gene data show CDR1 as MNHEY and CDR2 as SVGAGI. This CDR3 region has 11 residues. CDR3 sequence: CASSRGREAFF. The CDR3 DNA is TGTGCCAGCAGCAGAGGCCGCGAAGCTTTCTTT.

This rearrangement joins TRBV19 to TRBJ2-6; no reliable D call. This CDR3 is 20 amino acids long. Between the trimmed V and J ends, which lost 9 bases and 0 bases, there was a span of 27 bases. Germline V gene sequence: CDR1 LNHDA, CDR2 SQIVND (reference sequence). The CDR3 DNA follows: TGTGCCAGCTGCGTCGGAAGACAAGGCTCCTTCCTCTCTGGGGCCAACGTCCTGACTTTC. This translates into CASCVGRQGSFLSGANVLTF.

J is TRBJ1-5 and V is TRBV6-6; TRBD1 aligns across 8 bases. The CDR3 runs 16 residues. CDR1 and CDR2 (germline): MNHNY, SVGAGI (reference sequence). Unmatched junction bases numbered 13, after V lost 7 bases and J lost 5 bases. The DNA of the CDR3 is TGTGCCAGCACCCGCCCGACAGGGGCCGTCGATCAGCCCCAGCATTTT. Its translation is CASTRPTGAVDQPQHF.

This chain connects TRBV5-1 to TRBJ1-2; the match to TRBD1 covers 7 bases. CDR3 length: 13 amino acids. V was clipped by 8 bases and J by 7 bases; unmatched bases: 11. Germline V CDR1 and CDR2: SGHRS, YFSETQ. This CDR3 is CASTPTGAGGYTF. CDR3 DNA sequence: TGCGCCAGTACCCCAACAGGGGCGGGTGGCTACACCTTC.

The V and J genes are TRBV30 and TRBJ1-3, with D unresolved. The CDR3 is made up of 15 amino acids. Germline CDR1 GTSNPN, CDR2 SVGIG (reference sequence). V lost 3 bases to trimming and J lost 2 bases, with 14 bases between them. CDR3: CAWSAPGFTGNTIYF. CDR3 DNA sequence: TGTGCCTGGAGCGCCCCCGGTTTCACTGGAAACACCATATATTTT.

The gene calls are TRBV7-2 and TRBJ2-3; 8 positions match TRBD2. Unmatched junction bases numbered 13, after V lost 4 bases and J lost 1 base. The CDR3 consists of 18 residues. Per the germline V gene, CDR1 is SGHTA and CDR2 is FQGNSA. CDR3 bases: TGTGCCAGCAGCTCCTGGGGTCGGTTAGCGGGGCGCACAGATACGCAGTATTTT. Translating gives CASSSWGRLAGRTDTQYF. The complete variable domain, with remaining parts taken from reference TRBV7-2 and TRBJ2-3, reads GAGVSQSPSNKVTEKGKDVELRCDPISGHTALYWYRQSLGQGLEFLIYFQGNSAPDKSGLPSDRFSAERTGGSVSTLTIQRTQQEDSAVYLCASSSWGRLAGRTDTQYFGPGTRLTVL.

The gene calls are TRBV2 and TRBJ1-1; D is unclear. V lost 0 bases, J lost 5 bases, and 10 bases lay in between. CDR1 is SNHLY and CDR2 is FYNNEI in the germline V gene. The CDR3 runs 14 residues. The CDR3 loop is CASSEAYSGTEAFF. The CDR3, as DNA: TGTGCCAGCAGTGAAGCTTACAGCGGGACTGAAGCTTTCTTT. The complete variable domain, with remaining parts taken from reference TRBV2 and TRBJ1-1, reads EPEVTQTPSHQVTQMGQEVILRCVPISNHLYFYWYRQILGQKVEFLVSFYNNEISEKSEIFDDQFSVERPDGSNFTLKIRSTKLEDSAMYFCASSEAYSGTEAFFGQGTRLTVV.

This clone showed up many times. CDR3 in amino acids: CASSLLGGTGELFF. As DNA, the CDR3 is TGCGCCAGCAGCTTACTGGGAGGCACCGGGGAGCTGTTTTTT. The rearrangement links TRBV5-1 to TRBJ2-2; maybe TRBD2 (6 bases). There are 14 residues in the CDR3. Germline values: CDR1 SGHRS, CDR2 YFSETQ. Trimming cost V 2 bases and J 4 bases, with 9 bases left between them.

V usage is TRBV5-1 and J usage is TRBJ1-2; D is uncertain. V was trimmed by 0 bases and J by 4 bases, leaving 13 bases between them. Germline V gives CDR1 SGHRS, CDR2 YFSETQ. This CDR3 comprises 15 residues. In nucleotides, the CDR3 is TGCGCCAGCAGCTTGGAGAGTCCGCCCTCCTATGGCTACACCTTC. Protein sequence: CASSLESPPSYGYTF.

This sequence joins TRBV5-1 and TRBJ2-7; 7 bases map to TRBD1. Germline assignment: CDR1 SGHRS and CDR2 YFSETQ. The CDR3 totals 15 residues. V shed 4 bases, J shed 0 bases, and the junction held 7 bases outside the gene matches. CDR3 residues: CASSPRQGPSYEQYF. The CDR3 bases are TGCGCCAGCAGCCCTAGACAGGGTCCCTCCTACGAGCAGTACTTC.

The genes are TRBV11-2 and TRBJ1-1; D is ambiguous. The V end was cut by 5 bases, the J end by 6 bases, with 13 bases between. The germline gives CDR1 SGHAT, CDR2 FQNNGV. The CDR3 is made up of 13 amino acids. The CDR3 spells CASSPSVIAEAFF. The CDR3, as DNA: TGTGCCAGCAGCCCCTCAGTGATTGCTGAAGCTTTCTTT.

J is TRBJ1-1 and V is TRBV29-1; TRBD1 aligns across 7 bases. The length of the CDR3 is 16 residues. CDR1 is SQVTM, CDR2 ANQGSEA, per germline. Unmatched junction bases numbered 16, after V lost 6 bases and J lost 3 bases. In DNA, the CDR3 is TGCAGCGTCTCCCCCATTAACAGGGGCGGTTACACTGAAGCTTTCTTT. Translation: CSVSPINRGGYTEAFF.

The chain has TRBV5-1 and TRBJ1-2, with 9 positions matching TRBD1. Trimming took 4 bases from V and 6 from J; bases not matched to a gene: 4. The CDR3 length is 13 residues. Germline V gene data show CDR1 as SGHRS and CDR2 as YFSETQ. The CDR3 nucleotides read TGCGCCAGCAGCCCGGGGACAGGGAATGGCTACACCTTC. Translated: CASSPGTGNGYTF.

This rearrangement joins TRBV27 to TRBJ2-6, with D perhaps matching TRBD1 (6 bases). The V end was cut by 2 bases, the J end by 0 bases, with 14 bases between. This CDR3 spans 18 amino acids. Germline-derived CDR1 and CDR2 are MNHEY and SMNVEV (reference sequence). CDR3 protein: CASSLLDSHSSGANVLTF. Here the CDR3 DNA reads TGTGCCAGCAGTTTACTGGACAGTCACTCCTCTGGGGCCAACGTCCTGACTTTC.

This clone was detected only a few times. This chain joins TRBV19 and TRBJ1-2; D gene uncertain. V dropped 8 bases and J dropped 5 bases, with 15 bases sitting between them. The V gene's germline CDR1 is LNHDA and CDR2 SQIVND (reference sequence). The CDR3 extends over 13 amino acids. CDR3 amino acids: CASGEASRYGYTF. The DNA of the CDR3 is TGTGCCAGTGGTGAGGCTAGTCGTTATGGCTACACCTTC.

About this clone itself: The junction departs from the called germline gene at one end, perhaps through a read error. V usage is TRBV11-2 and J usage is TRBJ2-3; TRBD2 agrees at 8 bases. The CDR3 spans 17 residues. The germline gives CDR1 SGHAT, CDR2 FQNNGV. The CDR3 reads CASSLEGRGANTDTQYF. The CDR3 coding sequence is TGTGCCAGCAGCCTAGAGGGGCGGGGGGCCAACACAGATACGCAGTATTTT.

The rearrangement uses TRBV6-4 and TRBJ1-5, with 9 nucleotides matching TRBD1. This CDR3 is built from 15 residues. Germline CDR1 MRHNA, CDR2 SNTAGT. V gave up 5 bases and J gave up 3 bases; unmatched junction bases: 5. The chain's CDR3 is CASSRTGGDNQPQHF. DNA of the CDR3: TGTGCCAGCAGTCGTACAGGGGGCGACAATCAGCCCCAGCATTTT.